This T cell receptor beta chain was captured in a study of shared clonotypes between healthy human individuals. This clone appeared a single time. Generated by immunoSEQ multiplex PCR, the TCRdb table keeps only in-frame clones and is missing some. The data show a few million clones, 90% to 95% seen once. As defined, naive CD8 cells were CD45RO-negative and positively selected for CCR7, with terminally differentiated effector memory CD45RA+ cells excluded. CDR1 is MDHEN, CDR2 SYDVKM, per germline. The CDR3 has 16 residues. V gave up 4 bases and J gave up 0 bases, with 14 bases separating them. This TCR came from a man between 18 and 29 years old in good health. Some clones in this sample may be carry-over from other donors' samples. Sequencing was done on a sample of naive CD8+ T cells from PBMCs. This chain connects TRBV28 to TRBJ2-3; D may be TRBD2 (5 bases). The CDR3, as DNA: TGTGCCAGCAGTTCACCCTTTAGGACTAGCACAGATACGCAGTATTTT. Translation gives CASSSPFRTSTDTQYF.